This TCR beta chain was obtained from a study of human T cells and chemical hapten exposure. At the level of the study: Small differences in pooled library volume mainly drove the variation in TCR yields per sample.

V lost 6 bases, J lost 3 bases, and 18 bases lay in between. The CDR3 has 15 amino acids. Germline V CDR1 and CDR2: DFQATT, SNEGSKA (reference sequence). Time point denoted: patch test 1, 2 weeks after DPC sensitization. Noted treatment: therapeutic diphenylcyclopropenone sensitization with weekly scalp DPC. This clonotype was seen only once. Each CDR3 protein is one row after TCRdb ran MiXCR on the RACE reads. The repertoire holds 180,000 or so distinct CDR3 sequences, with 20% to 25% as singletons. The source was whole blood, collected in connection with sensitization to the hapten diphenylcyclopropenone (DPC). The chain carries TRBV20-1 and TRBJ2-1; the D gene is possibly TRBD2 (8 bases). The receptor was derived from a woman aged 50 to 60 with alopecia areata. Some clones in this sample may be carry-over from other donors' samples. The CDR3 nucleotides read TGCAGTGCCCGGGAGGGGGCGGGAGTCTACAATGAGCAGTTCTTC. It translates to CSAREGAGVYNEQFF.